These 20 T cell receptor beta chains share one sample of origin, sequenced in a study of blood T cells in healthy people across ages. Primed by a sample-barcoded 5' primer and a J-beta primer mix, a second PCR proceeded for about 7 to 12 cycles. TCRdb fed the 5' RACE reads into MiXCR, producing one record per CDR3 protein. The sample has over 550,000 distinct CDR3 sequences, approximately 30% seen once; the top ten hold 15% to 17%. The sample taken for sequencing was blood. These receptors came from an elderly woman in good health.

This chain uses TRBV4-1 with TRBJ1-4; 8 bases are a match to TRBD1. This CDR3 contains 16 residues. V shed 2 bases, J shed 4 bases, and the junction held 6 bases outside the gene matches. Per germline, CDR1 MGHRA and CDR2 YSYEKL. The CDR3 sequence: CASSQQGTGGNEKLFF. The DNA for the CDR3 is TGCGCCAGCAGCCAACAAGGGACAGGTGGTAATGAAAAACTGTTTTTT.

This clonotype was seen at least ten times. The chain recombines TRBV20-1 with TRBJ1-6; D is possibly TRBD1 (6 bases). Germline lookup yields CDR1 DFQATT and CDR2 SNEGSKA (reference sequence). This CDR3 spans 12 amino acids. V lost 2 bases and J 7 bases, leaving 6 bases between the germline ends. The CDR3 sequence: CSARQGNSPLHF. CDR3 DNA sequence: TGCAGTGCTAGACAGGGGAATTCACCCCTCCACTTT.

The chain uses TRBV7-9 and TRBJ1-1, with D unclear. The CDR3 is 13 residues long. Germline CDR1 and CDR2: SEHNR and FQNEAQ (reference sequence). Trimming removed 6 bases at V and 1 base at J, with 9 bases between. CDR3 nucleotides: TGTGCCAGCAGACCCCCAGAGAACACTGAAGCTTTCTTT. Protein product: CASRPPENTEAFF.

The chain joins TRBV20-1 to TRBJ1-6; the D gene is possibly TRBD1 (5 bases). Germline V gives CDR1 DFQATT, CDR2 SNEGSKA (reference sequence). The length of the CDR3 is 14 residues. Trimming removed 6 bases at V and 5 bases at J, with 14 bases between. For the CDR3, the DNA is TGCAGTGCGAAACCCAGGGTGAATAATTCACCCCTCCACTTT. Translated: CSAKPRVNNSPLHF.

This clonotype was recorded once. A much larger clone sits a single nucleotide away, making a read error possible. The DNA for the CDR3 is TGTGCCAGCAGTTATCCATCCTCTACAGGGAATAGCAATCAGCCCCAGCATTTT. Translated, it gives CASSYPSSTGNSNQPQHF. The gene calls are TRBV6-2 or TRBV6-3 and TRBJ1-5, with D possibly being TRBD1 (6 bases). This CDR3 is built from 18 residues. Trimming removed 3 bases from V and 0 bases from J, with 18 bases in between. Germline loops: CDR1 MNHEY, CDR2 SVGEGT.

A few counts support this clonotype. CDR3: CSVDSAGENYGYTF. The CDR3 DNA is TGCAGCGTTGACTCGGCAGGGGAAAACTATGGCTACACCTTC. The chain uses TRBV29-1 and TRBJ1-2, with a weak D call TRBD1 (6 bases). Between the trimmed V and J ends, which lost 3 bases and 2 bases, there was a span of 13 bases. The CDR3 contains 14 residues. Germline CDR1 is SQVTM and CDR2 is ANQGSEA.

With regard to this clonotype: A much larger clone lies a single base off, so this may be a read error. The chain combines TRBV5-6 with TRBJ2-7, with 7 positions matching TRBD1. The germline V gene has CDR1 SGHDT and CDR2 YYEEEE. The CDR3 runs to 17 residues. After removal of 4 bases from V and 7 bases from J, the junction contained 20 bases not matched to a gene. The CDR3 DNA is TGTGCCAGCAGCCCTCGCCGTAACAGGGGAGTGGGCAATGAGCAGTACTTC. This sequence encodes CASSPRRNRGVGNEQYF.

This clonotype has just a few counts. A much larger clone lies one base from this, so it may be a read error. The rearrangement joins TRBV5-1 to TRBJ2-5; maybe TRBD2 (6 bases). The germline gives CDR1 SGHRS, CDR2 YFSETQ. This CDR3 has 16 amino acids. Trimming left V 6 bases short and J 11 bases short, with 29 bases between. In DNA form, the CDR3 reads TGCGCCAGCATCGACGACCGTGGGGGGAGCAGAAATGAGCAGTACTTC. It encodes CASIDDRGGSRNEQYF.

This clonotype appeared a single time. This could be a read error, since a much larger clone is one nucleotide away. The CDR3 DNA is TGCAGTGCTAGAGTCCCTAGGCCTGGCACAGGTACGCAGTATTTT. The encoded protein is CSARVPRPGTGTQYF. The rearrangement joins TRBV20-1 to TRBJ2-3, with D possibly being TRBD1 (5 bases). The length of the CDR3 is 15 residues. CDR1 and CDR2 from the germline V gene are DFQATT and SNEGSKA (reference sequence).

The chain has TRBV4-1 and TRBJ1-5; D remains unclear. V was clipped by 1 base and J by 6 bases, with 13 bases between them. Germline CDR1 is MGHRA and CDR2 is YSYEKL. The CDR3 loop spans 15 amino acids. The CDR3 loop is CASSQVALGRQPQHF. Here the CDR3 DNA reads TGCGCCAGCAGCCAAGTCGCACTTGGTCGTCAGCCCCAGCATTTT.

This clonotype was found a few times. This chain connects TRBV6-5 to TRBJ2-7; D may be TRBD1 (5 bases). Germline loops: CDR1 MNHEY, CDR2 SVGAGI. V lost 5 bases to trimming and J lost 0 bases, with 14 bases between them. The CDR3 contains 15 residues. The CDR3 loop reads CASSNQGRASYEQYF. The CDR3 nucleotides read TGTGCCAGCAGTAATCAGGGAAGGGCCTCCTACGAGCAGTACTTC.

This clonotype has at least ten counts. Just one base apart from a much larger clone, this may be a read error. DNA of the CDR3: TGTGCCAGCAGCTTTGCCTTAAAACTGGGAAGAGACGAGCAGTACTTC. Its protein is CASSFALKLGRDEQYF. The rearrangement uses TRBV6-6 and TRBJ2-7; no definite D call. This CDR3 comprises 16 residues. The germline CDR1 and CDR2 sequences are MNHNY and SVGAGI (reference sequence). V was cut by 6 bases and J by 5 bases, with 23 bases left in between.

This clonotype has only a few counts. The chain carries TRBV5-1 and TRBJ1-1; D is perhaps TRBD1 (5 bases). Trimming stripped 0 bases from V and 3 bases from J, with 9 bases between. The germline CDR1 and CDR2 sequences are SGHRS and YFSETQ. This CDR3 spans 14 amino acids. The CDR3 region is CASSLAGHYTEAFF. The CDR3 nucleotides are TGCGCCAGCAGCTTGGCCGGACACTACACTGAAGCTTTCTTT.

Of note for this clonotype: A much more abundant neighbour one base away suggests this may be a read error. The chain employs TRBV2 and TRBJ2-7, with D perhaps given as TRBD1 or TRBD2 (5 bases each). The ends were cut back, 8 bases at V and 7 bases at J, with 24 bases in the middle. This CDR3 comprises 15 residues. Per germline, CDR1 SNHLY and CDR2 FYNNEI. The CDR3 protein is CASAPSGSSYNEQYF. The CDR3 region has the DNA TGTGCCAGCGCCCCTTCAGGGAGCTCCTACAATGAGCAGTACTTC.

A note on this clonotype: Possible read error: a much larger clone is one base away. The CDR3 DNA reads TGTGCCAGCTCTCCCAGGGGAGGTGAGCAGGTCTTC. As protein: CASSPRGGEQVF. The V and J genes are TRBV18 and TRBJ2-1; TRBD1 or TRBD2 may be the D gene (6 bases each). Germline V gene lookup returns CDR1 KGHSH and CDR2 LQKENI. CDR3 length equals 12 residues.

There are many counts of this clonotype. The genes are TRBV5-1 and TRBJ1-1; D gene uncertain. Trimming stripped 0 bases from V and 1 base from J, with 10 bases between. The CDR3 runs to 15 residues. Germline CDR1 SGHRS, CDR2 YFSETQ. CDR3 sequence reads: CASSLGTLGNTEAFF. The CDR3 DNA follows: TGCGCCAGCAGCTTGGGGACGCTGGGGAACACTGAAGCTTTCTTT.

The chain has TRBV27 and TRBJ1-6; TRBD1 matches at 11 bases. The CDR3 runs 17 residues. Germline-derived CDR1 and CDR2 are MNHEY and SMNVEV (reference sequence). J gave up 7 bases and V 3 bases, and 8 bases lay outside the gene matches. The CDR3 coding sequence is TGTGCCAGCAGTTTCCGGACAGGGGGCGGCTCGAATTCACCCCTCCACTTT. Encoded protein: CASSFRTGGGSNSPLHF.

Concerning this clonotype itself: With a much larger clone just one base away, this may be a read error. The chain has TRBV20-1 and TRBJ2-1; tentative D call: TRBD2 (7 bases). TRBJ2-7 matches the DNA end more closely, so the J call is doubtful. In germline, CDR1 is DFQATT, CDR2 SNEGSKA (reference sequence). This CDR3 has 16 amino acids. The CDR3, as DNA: TGCAGTGCTAGGGCCCTTAACGGGGGGCCTTACAATGAGCAGTACTTC. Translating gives CSARALNGGPYNEQYF.

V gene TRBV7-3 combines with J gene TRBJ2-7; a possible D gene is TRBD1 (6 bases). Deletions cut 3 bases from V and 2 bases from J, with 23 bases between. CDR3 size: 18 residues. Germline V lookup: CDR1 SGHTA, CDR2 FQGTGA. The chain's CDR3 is CASSFLSLLTGEAYEQYF. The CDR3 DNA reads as TGTGCCAGCAGCTTCCTCAGCTTGTTGACAGGTGAAGCCTACGAGCAGTACTTC.

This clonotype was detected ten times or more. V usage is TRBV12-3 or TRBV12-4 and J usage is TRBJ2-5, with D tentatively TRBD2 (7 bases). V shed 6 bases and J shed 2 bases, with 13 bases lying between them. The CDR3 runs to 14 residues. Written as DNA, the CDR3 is TGTGCCAGCAGGGGCAGGGGAGGGCAAGAGACCCAGTACTTC. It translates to CASRGRGGQETQYF.